These T cell receptor beta chains were read from a single sample in a study of blood T cell repertoires in COVID-19. The repertoire was sequenced with immunoSEQ multiplex PCR; TCRdb's copy has only in-frame clones and lacks some. The sample has fewer than 250,000 clones; roughly nine tenths are singletons. Sequencing input: peripheral blood. The receptors were gathered from a man aged 35 to 55 with acute or convalescent COVID-19. The CDR3 runs from the conserved cysteine through the conserved F or W. The order of the fields is V gene, clone size, D gene, J gene, CDR3 DNA, CDR3 protein. A D gene is named only where the DNA matches it firmly. The size of a clone is reported for some rows only, either as once, few or many, or as a class for expanded clones.

TRBV7-9,-,-,TRBJ2-1,TGTGCCAGCAGTAAACTAGCCCCTGTACAGGTAGAATACAATGAGCAGTTCTTC,CASSKLAPVQVEYNEQFF
TRBV28,-,-,TRBJ1-3,TGTGCCAGCAGTCCCGCGGACATAACGACTGGAAACACCATATATTTT,CASSPADITTGNTIYF
TRBV12-3/TRBV12-4,once,-,TRBJ2-5,TGTGCCAGCAGTATCCTAGCGGAGACCCAGTACTTC,CASSILAETQYF
TRBV11-3,-,-,TRBJ2-2,TGTGCCAGCAGCTCCTACGAGGGGGCCGGGGAGCTGTTTTTT,CASSSYEGAGELFF
TRBV6-5,-,TRBD2,TRBJ2-7,TGTGCCAGCAGCTCGACTAGCGGAGGCATTTACGAGCAGTACTTC,CASSSTSGGIYEQYF
TRBV2,-,-,TRBJ1-3,TGTGCCAGCAGTGAAGCCGGGATTTGGAGAAACACCATATATTTT,CASSEAGIWRNTIYF
TRBV7-7,-,-,TRBJ2-1,TGTGCTAGCAGCTGGACTCCTAGGCATGAGCAGTTCTTC,CASSWTPRHEQFF
TRBV2,-,TRBD1,TRBJ2-7,TGTGCCAGCAGTCCACAGGGGCCAGGCGAGCAGTACTTC,CASSPQGPGEQYF
TRBV19,-,-,TRBJ1-1,TGTGCCAGTACTAAACCCCAGGCGCCCATGAACACTGAAGCTTTCTTT,CASTKPQAPMNTEAFF
TRBV6-5,-,-,TRBJ1-2,TGTGCCAGCAGGAGGGGGTCCTATGGCTACACCTTC,CASRRGSYGYTF
TRBV5-1,-,-,TRBJ2-7,TGCGCCAGCAGCGCAAATCCGGACAGTAAAGGGCTGCAGTACTTC,CASSANPDSKGLQYF
TRBV7-9,-,TRBD1,TRBJ2-1,TGTGCCAGCAGCTTGGGACAGGGCGTCCAGTATGGGCAGTTCTTC,CASSLGQGVQYGQFF
TRBV29-1,-,TRBD1,TRBJ2-5,TGCAGCTCTGGGGCAGGGGGTGTACAAGAGACCCAGTACTTC,CSSGAGGVQETQYF
TRBV11-1,-,-,TRBJ1-1,TGTGCCAGCAGCTCCCAGGGCGGGAACACTGAAGCTTTCTTT,CASSSQGGNTEAFF
TRBV6-5,-,TRBD2,TRBJ2-7,TGTGCCAGCCACCGGACTAGCGGGAACTACGAGCAGTACTTC,CASHRTSGNYEQYF
TRBV28,-,TRBD2,TRBJ2-7,TGTGCCAGCAGCCGCGGGACTAGCGGTTCCTACGAGCAGTACTTC,CASSRGTSGSYEQYF
TRBV6-5,-,TRBD1,TRBJ2-6,TGTGCCAGCAGCGGACAGGGGGTAGGGGCCAACGTCCTGACTTTC,CASSGQGVGANVLTF
TRBV11-2,-,-,TRBJ2-3,TGTGCCAGCAGGCCGCCGGGGTCGGCGACAGATACGCAGTATTTT,CASRPPGSATDTQYF
TRBV7-8,-,-,TRBJ1-4,TGTGCCAGCAGCTTAGTCCTCGGGGGTACTGAAAAACTGTTTTTT,CASSLVLGGTEKLFF
TRBV28,-,TRBD1,TRBJ2-7,TGTGCCAGCAGACTCCGGGACAGTCCCTACGAGCAGTACTTC,CASRLRDSPYEQYF
TRBV10-3,-,-,TRBJ2-7,TGTGCCATCAGTGTAGCCTTCACAGGGTCCTCCTACGAGCAGTACTTC,CAISVAFTGSSYEQYF
TRBV27,few,-,TRBJ2-7,TGTGCCAGCAGTTTAAAGGGGGGGGCCTACGAGCAGTACTTC,CASSLKGGAYEQYF
TRBV7-9,-,-,TRBJ2-1,TGTGCCAGCAGCGGATTCCTGCTCACCTCGGCGGACAATGAGCAGTTCTTC,CASSGFLLTSADNEQFF
TRBV9,-,-,TRBJ2-2,TGTGCCAGCAGCCCAGGGGCGAGGACGCGGGCCAAGAACACCGGGGAGCTGTTTTTT,CASSPGARTRAKNTGELFF
TRBV5-1,-,-,TRBJ1-2,TGCGCCAGCTCGTTACAGCTTGATTATGGCTACACCTTC,CASSLQLDYGYTF
TRBV21-1,-,-,TRBJ2-2,TGTGCCAGCAGCAAAGTAGCGGGGCCGAACACCGGGGAGCTGTTTTTT,CASSKVAGPNTGELFF
TRBV6-2/TRBV6-3,-,TRBD1,TRBJ1-4,TGTGCCAGCAGTGACCCGAAGACAGGGGATGAAAAACTGTTTTTT,CASSDPKTGDEKLFF
TRBV30,-,-,TRBJ1-4,TGTGCCTGGGCGCCTTGGGACACCACTTTCCCTAATGAAAAACTGTTTTTT,CAWAPWDTTFPNEKLFF
TRBV7-3,-,TRBD2,TRBJ2-3,TGTGCCAGCAGCTCTCAAGCGGGGGGCACAGATACGCAGTATTTT,CASSSQAGGTDTQYF
TRBV3-1/TRBV3-2,-,-,TRBJ1-1,TGTGCCAGCAGCCAAGAGGGGAGAACTGAAGCTTTCTTT,CASSQEGRTEAFF
TRBV2,-,-,TRBJ2-1,TGTGCCAGCAGTGGGGGCGGCCACAATGAGCAGTTCTTC,CASSGGGHNEQFF
TRBV14,-,TRBD2,TRBJ2-3,TGTGCCAGCAGCCACAGGAAAGGGGACTACATCGCAGATACGCAGTATTTT,CASSHRKGDYIADTQYF
TRBV27,-,-,TRBJ2-1,TGTGCCAGCAGTTTCAGGGGACCGAGCTCCTACAATGAGCAGTTCTTC,CASSFRGPSSYNEQFF
TRBV3-1/TRBV3-2,-,-,TRBJ2-7,TGTGCCAGCAGCCAAGATTTGTGGACAAACTACGAGCAGTACTTC,CASSQDLWTNYEQYF
TRBV11-1,-,-,TRBJ2-5,TGTGCCAGCAGCTCGGTAGAGACCCAGTACTTC,CASSSVETQYF
TRBV5-6,-,-,TRBJ2-7,TGTGCCAGCACGGTAGCGGACGGGCTCTCCTACGAGCAGTACTTC,CASTVADGLSYEQYF
TRBV5-1,-,-,TRBJ2-3,TGCGCCAGCAGCTTAGGCGGTCCGGGAAATACGCAGTATTTT,CASSLGGPGNTQYF
TRBV27,once,TRBD2,TRBJ2-5,TGTGCCAGCAGTTTTTACCCTCCGGGACTAGCGGGAGAGTATGAGACCCAGTACTTC,CASSFYPPGLAGEYETQYF
TRBV2,few,-,TRBJ1-6,TGTGCCAGCAGTGAACGGTCCGCCTCTAATTCACCCCTCCACTTT,CASSERSASNSPLHF
TRBV9,-,-,TRBJ2-5,TGTGCCAGCAGCGTAGCTGTCCAAGAGACCCAGTACTTC,CASSVAVQETQYF
TRBV7-3,once,-,TRBJ1-1,TGTGCCAGCAGCTGGACAACCGACACTGAAGCTTTCTTT,CASSWTTDTEAFF
TRBV7-3,-,TRBD1,TRBJ2-1,TGTGCCAGCAGCCCTTCCGGGACAGGGCGTGGTAGGCAGTTCTTC,CASSPSGTGRGRQFF